A selection of T cell receptor beta chains follows, all from one sample in a study of T cells in Graves' hyperthyroidism and ophthalmopathy. MiXCR, run by TCRdb on the multiplex PCR reads, gives a single entry per CDR3 protein. The data show some 650,000 distinct CDR3 sequences, with approximately 16% seen just once and approximately 3.5% held by the top ten. The sample was blood. The receptors were sampled from a woman aged 40 to 49 with Graves' ophthalmopathy. The CDR3 runs from the conserved cysteine through the conserved F or W. A D gene is named only where the DNA matches it firmly. Only part of the rows carry a size: once, few, many, or a class if the clone is expanded.

V	J	size	D	length	CDR3	DNA
TRBV6-1	TRBJ2-1	NA	TRBD2	15	CASSYDNPGLVEQFF	TGTGCCAGCAGCTATGACAATCCCGGACTAGTAGAGCAGTTCTTC
TRBV6-5	TRBJ2-2	few	NA	18	CASSYSKHRGGYTGELFF	TGTGCCAGCAGTTACTCGAAGCATAGGGGAGGCTACACCGGGGAGCTGTTTTTT
TRBV25-1	TRBJ1-1	NA	NA	13	CASISQQNTEAFF	TGTGCCAGCATTAGCCAGCAAAACACTGAAGCTTTCTTT
TRBV11-2	TRBJ1-1	NA	TRBD1	15	CASSSRTGVNTEAFF	TGTGCCAGCAGCTCACGAACAGGGGTCAACACTGAAGCTTTCTTT
TRBV7-9	TRBJ2-5	many	NA	14	CASSFLTSRETQYF	TGTGCCAGCAGCTTTCTCACTAGCAGGGAGACCCAGTACTTC
TRBV2	TRBJ2-5	many	NA	13	CASSLGSRKTQYF	TGTGCCAGCAGTTTGGGGTCTAGGAAGACCCAGTACTTC
TRBV6-1	TRBJ2-3	NA	TRBD1	16	CASSEEGTGLTDTQYF	TGTGCCAGCAGTGAAGAGGGGACAGGGTTGACAGATACGCAGTATTTT
TRBV5-1	TRBJ1-2	few	NA	14	CASSLGQREGGYTF	TGCGCCAGCAGCTTGGGACAGCGAGAGGGTGGCTACACCTTC
TRBV2	TRBJ2-5	many	NA	13	CASSRDTQETQYF	TGTGCCAGCAGCAGGGACACCCAAGAGACCCAGTACTTC
TRBV18	TRBJ2-7	once	NA	13	CASSIGAGYEQYF	TGTGCCAGCTCCATCGGCGCGGGTTACGAGCAGTACTTC
TRBV30	TRBJ2-3	few	TRBD2	16	CAWSLLAGSSTDTQYF	TGTGCCTGGAGCCTCCTAGCGGGGTCGAGCACAGATACGCAGTATTTT
TRBV2	TRBJ1-2	many	TRBD1	15	CASSEMRQGLYGYTF	TGTGCCAGCAGTGAAATGCGACAGGGCCTCTATGGCTACACCTTC
TRBV7-8	TRBJ2-3	many	NA	15	CASSSFTSGSDTQYF	TGTGCCAGCAGCTCCTTTACCTCAGGGAGCGATACGCAGTATTTT
TRBV5-4	TRBJ2-3	few	TRBD2	15	CASSLRSAGADTQYF	TGTGCCAGCAGCTTAAGGAGTGCGGGAGCAGATACGCAGTATTTT